A single sample is the source of the 17 T cell receptor beta chains below, sequenced in a study of blood T cell repertoires in COVID-19. Profiled with immunoSEQ multiplex PCR; TCRdb holds only in-frame clones, not every one. This table holds 150,000 to 200,000 clones, about 81% found once. The specimen was peripheral blood. The source is a woman older than 75 with COVID-19, enrolled during active disease.

This clone was recorded only once. The chain carries TRBV4-2 and TRBJ2-5; 8 bases are shared with TRBD2. Per the germline V gene, CDR1 is LGHNA and CDR2 is YNFKEQ. Trimming removed 3 bases from V and 5 bases from J; junction bases left unmatched: 8. This CDR3 is built from 15 residues. CDR3 DNA: TGTGCCAGCAGCCACGGACTAGCAGTAGGGGAGACCCAGTACTTC. It encodes CASSHGLAVGETQYF.

The chain joins TRBV19 to TRBJ2-7, with a possible D match to TRBD1 (6 bases). Germline assignment: CDR1 LNHDA and CDR2 SQIVND (reference sequence). This CDR3 region has 14 residues. Trimming removed 6 bases from V and 2 bases from J, with 14 bases in between. The CDR3 nucleotides read TGTGCCAGTAGGGGGCAGGGGTCAACCTACGAGCAGTACTTC. It specifies CASRGQGSTYEQYF.

This clone was counted a few times. The chain carries TRBV2 and TRBJ1-1; 7 bases map to TRBD1. The germline V gene has CDR1 SNHLY and CDR2 FYNNEI. The CDR3 loop spans 14 amino acids. Losses at the gene ends were 7 bases for V and 0 bases for J; bases not matched to a gene: 5. CDR3 sequence: CASMTGYMNTEAFF. DNA of the CDR3: TGTGCCAGCATGACAGGGTACATGAACACTGAAGCTTTCTTT.

The CDR3 region has the DNA TGTGCCAGCAGCTTGGCCCTAGCGGGGCCCCCCACAGATACGCAGTATTTT. It codes for CASSLALAGPPTDTQYF. The V gene is TRBV5-4, the J gene TRBJ2-3; 9 nucleotides line up with TRBD2. V was pared by 0 bases and J by 2 bases, with 7 bases of the junction left unmatched. The CDR3 loop spans 17 amino acids. Per the germline V gene, CDR1 is SGHNT and CDR2 is YYREEE (reference sequence).

V gene TRBV7-3 combines with J gene TRBJ2-1; 8 bases match TRBD2. Germline CDR1 reads SGHTA; CDR2 reads FQGTGA. This CDR3 spans 15 amino acids. With 4 bases clipped from V and 3 bases from J, the junction kept 5 bases outside the gene matches. In DNA, the CDR3 is TGTGCCAGCAGCTCGGGAGGGTTTGGCTACAATGAGCAGTTCTTC. Translated: CASSSGGFGYNEQFF.

CDR3 region: CASSGGRGNQPQHF. The CDR3 DNA reads as TGTGCCAGCAGTGGGGGCAGGGGCAATCAGCCCCAGCATTTT. This chain joins TRBV2 and TRBJ1-5; D is perhaps TRBD1 (5 bases). The germline V and J ends were trimmed by 4 bases and 2 bases, with 9 bases remaining between them. CDR3 length: 14 amino acids. Per the germline V gene, CDR1 is SNHLY and CDR2 is FYNNEI.

This clone has only a few counts. V is TRBV5-1 and J is TRBJ1-3; possible D gene TRBD1, 6 bases. Deletions cut 0 bases from V and 7 bases from J, with 20 bases between. The CDR3 runs 17 residues. Per germline, CDR1 SGHRS and CDR2 YFSETQ. CDR3 nucleotides: TGCGCCAGCAGCTTGGAAGGTTGGACAGCCAAGCCGAACACCATATATTTT. Translating gives CASSLEGWTAKPNTIYF.

The gene calls are TRBV15 and TRBJ2-7; 7 bases map to TRBD2. There are 14 residues in the CDR3. Germline V gene data show CDR1 as LNHNV and CDR2 as YYDKDF (reference sequence). Unmatched junction bases numbered 4, after V lost 1 base and J lost 4 bases. The CDR3 bases are TGTGCCACCAGCAGAGCCACCGGGGGGTACGAGCAGTACTTC. Translated, it gives CATSRATGGYEQYF.

The chain employs TRBV7-9 and TRBJ2-1; tentatively, D is TRBD2 (5 bases). The CDR3 is made up of 16 amino acids. The germline V gene has CDR1 SEHNR and CDR2 FQNEAQ (reference sequence). V was pared by 1 base and J by 0 bases, with 10 bases between. The CDR3 DNA reads TGTGCCAGCAGCTTAGGAGGGTTTCGCTCCTACAATGAGCAGTTCTTC. Translation: CASSLGGFRSYNEQFF.

The table lists this clone with a count of one. The chain employs TRBV27 and TRBJ2-7; 9 bases are a match to TRBD1. V gave up 5 bases and J gave up 4 bases; unmatched junction bases: 3. From germline, CDR1 is MNHEY and CDR2 SMNVEV (reference sequence). The CDR3 has 13 amino acids. CDR3 bases: TGTGCCAGCAGTATCGGGACAGGGTACGAGCAGTACTTC. It specifies CASSIGTGYEQYF.

The rearrangement links TRBV27 to TRBJ1-2; D not resolved. Trimming shortened V by 2 bases and J by 3 bases, and 10 bases separated the two germline ends. CDR1 MNHEY and CDR2 SMNVEV come from the germline V gene (reference sequence). The CDR3 consists of 14 residues. DNA for the CDR3: TGTGCCAGCAGTTTAACCGGGTCCGACTATGGCTACACCTTC. It translates to CASSLTGSDYGYTF.

A few counts support this clone. The chain employs TRBV5-5 and TRBJ2-2; D is perhaps TRBD1 (5 bases). Germline lookup yields CDR1 SGHKS and CDR2 YYEKEE (reference sequence). This CDR3 is built from 16 residues. Trimming left V 1 base short and J 4 bases short, with 14 bases between. CDR3 nucleotides: TGTGCCAGCAGCTTGCTCTGGCAGGGATCCACCGGGGAGCTGTTTTTT. The encoded protein is CASSLLWQGSTGELFF.

The rearrangement links TRBV29-1 to TRBJ2-1; 8 bases are shared with TRBD1. V trimming: 3 bases; J trimming: 6 bases; junction bases outside the gene matches: 4. The CDR3 loop spans 13 amino acids. Germline V gene lookup returns CDR1 SQVTM and CDR2 ANQGSEA. The DNA of the CDR3 is TGCAGCGTTGACAGGGGGCATAGCAATGAGCAGTTCTTC. This sequence encodes CSVDRGHSNEQFF.

The V gene is TRBV28, the J gene TRBJ2-7; possibly TRBD2 for D (7 bases). Germline V gives CDR1 MDHEN, CDR2 SYDVKM. V lost 4 bases and J 0 bases, leaving 10 bases between the germline ends. The CDR3 is 14 residues long. The CDR3 DNA is TGTGCCAGCAGTTGGGGGGGCGACTCCTACGAGCAGTACTTC. Translated: CASSWGGDSYEQYF.

The chain links TRBV28 to TRBJ2-7; TRBD2 agrees at 11 bases. V gave up 6 bases and J gave up 2 bases; unmatched junction bases: 3. This CDR3 has 14 residues. CDR1 and CDR2 from the germline V gene are MDHEN and SYDVKM. The CDR3 DNA follows: TGTGCCAGCAGAAGGGGACTAGCGGCCTACGAGCAGTACTTC. This gives the protein CASRRGLAAYEQYF.

This chain connects TRBV7-3 to TRBJ1-1, with D perhaps matching TRBD1 (6 bases). V was shortened by 2 bases and J by 5 bases, with 18 bases between the two germline ends. The germline V gene has CDR1 SGHTA and CDR2 FQGTGA. CDR3 length: 16 residues. This CDR3 is CASSLGPRGVLTEAFF. CDR3 DNA: TGTGCCAGCAGCTTAGGCCCCAGGGGAGTTTTAACTGAAGCTTTCTTT.

V gene TRBV5-1 combines with J gene TRBJ2-1; 11 bases line up with TRBD2. V gave up 1 base and J gave up 6 bases; unmatched junction bases: 9. Germline CDR1 is SGHRS and CDR2 is YFSETQ. This CDR3 has 17 amino acids. As DNA, the CDR3 is TGCGCCAGCAGCTTGTTCATGACTAGCGGGACCCCCAATGAGCAGTTCTTC. Residues: CASSLFMTSGTPNEQFF.